Listed here are 13 T cell receptor beta chains from one sample, sequenced in a study of blood T cells in healthy people across ages. PCR was performed a second time for roughly 7 to 11 cycles using a sample-barcoded 5' primer and a J-beta primer mix. Using its own MiXCR run on the 5' RACE reads, TCRdb lists one record per CDR3 protein. The sample records around 970,000 distinct CDR3 sequences, roughly 50% being singletons. The specimen was blood. The receptors derive from a woman aged 55-69 years in good health.

J is TRBJ2-7 and V is TRBV5-1; possible D gene TRBD1, 6 bases. The CDR3 contains 16 residues. V lost 3 bases, J lost 3 bases, and 19 bases lay in between. CDR1 and CDR2 from the germline V gene are SGHRS and YFSETQ. The CDR3 region is CASSSAERDTNYEQYF. The CDR3 nucleotides are TGCGCCAGCAGCTCGGCCGAACGGGACACCAACTACGAGCAGTACTTC.

V is TRBV9 and J is TRBJ2-1; a possible D gene is TRBD2 (5 bases). Germline V lookup: CDR1 SGDLS, CDR2 YYNGEE. CDR3 length equals 16 residues. Trimming took off 1 base at V and 0 bases at J, with 11 bases between the two ends. The CDR3 spells CASSVSGTSSYNEQFF. CDR3 sequence (DNA): TGTGCCAGCAGCGTAAGCGGTACGAGCTCCTACAATGAGCAGTTCTTC.

The chain has TRBV6-4 and TRBJ1-5; D unresolved. CDR1 is MRHNA and CDR2 is SNTAGT in the germline V gene. The CDR3 loop spans 13 amino acids. V lost 4 bases to trimming and J lost 4 bases, with 8 bases between them. CDR3 sequence (DNA): TGTGCCAGCAGTGGGGAGGTTAATCAGCCCCAGCATTTT. This encodes CASSGEVNQPQHF.

This clonotype has a handful of counts. The chain recombines TRBV4-1 with TRBJ2-1, with 8 bases fitting TRBD1. This CDR3 has 15 amino acids. Germline V gene lookup returns CDR1 MGHRA and CDR2 YSYEKL. V lost 3 bases, J lost 4 bases, and 5 bases stayed unmatched. CDR3 bases: TGCGCCAGCAGCCACCGGGACAGGTTATACAATGAGCAGTTCTTC. It yields the protein CASSHRDRLYNEQFF.

The count of this clonotype is one. V usage is TRBV14 and J usage is TRBJ2-5, with TRBD2 matching 8 bases. The CDR3 contains 16 residues. Trimming at V came to 4 bases and at J to 11 bases, leaving 18 bases not matched to a gene. Per germline, CDR1 SGHDN and CDR2 FVKESK. DNA of the CDR3: TGTGCCAGCAGCCCTCACGAGGGCGGGAGGTTGTTAGGGCAGTACTTC. It encodes CASSPHEGGRLLGQYF.

The chain joins TRBV29-1 to TRBJ2-4; 7 nucleotides match TRBD1. TRBJ2-7 matches the DNA end more closely, so the J call is doubtful. The CDR3 runs to 13 residues. Germline V gene data show CDR1 as SQVTM and CDR2 as ANQGSEA. The CDR3 coding sequence is TGCAGCGCAACCCCCGGGACAGTCTACGAGCAGTACTTC. Translating gives CSATPGTVYEQYF.

The chain uses TRBV15 and TRBJ2-7, with D perhaps matching TRBD1 (6 bases). Germline CDR1 reads LNHNV; CDR2 reads YYDKDF (reference sequence). The V gene lost 0 bases and the J gene lost 3 bases, with 12 bases spanning the gap. The CDR3 spans 15 residues. In DNA, the CDR3 is TGTGCCACCAGCAGAGACGGACAGATAAACTACGAGCAGTACTTC. This gives the protein CATSRDGQINYEQYF.

The chain joins TRBV11-2 to TRBJ2-1; a possible D gene is TRBD2 (5 bases). The CDR3 has 17 amino acids. CDR1 SGHAT and CDR2 FQNNGV come from the germline V gene. Trimming removed 5 bases from V and 4 bases from J, with 21 bases in between. The CDR3 region has the DNA TGTGCCAGCAGCCCCATTGGTGGAGGCCGCATGTACAATGAGCAGTTCTTC. Amino acid sequence: CASSPIGGGRMYNEQFF. Variable domain in full (rest from reference TRBV11-2 and TRBJ2-1): EAGVAQSPRYKIIEKRQSVAFWCNPISGHATLYWYQQILGQGPKLLIQFQNNGVVDDSQLPKDRFSAERLKGVDSTLKIQPAKLEDSAVYLCASSPIGGGRMYNEQFFGPGTRLTVL.

The chain couples TRBV15 to TRBJ1-5; D not certain. Trimming left V 1 base short and J 4 bases short, with 11 bases between. This CDR3 spans 15 amino acids. Germline V gene lookup returns CDR1 LNHNV and CDR2 YYDKDF (reference sequence). CDR3 amino acids: CATSRGGWVNQPQHF. The CDR3, as DNA: TGTGCCACCAGCAGAGGCGGTTGGGTTAATCAGCCCCAGCATTTT.

V and J are TRBV27 and TRBJ2-1, with TRBD1 as a possible D gene (6 bases). Germline CDR1 reads MNHEY; CDR2 reads SMNVEV (reference sequence). V gave up 0 bases and J gave up 7 bases, with 13 bases separating them. The CDR3 consists of 15 residues. As DNA, the CDR3 is TGTGCCAGCAGTTTATCAGGACAGTTAGTTAATGAGCAGTTCTTC. It specifies CASSLSGQLVNEQFF.

This clonotype has more than one count but fewer than ten. This chain connects TRBV14 to TRBJ2-5; D call uncertain. TRBJ2-7 explains the end of the DNA better; the J call may be wrong. CDR1 and CDR2 (germline): SGHDN, FVKESK. The CDR3 is made up of 13 amino acids. CDR3 bases: TGTGCCAGCAGCCAAGTCAGAGATGGCGAGCAGTACTTC. It specifies CASSQVRDGEQYF.

The table lists this clonotype with a few counts. This chain links TRBV20-1 with TRBJ2-7, with 8 positions matching TRBD2. V trimming: 0 bases; J trimming: 5 bases; junction bases outside the gene matches: 6. This CDR3 contains 14 residues. The germline gives CDR1 DFQATT, CDR2 SNEGSKA (reference sequence). The CDR3 nucleotides are TGCAGTGCTAGAGATAGAGCGGGAGTCCACGAGCAGTACTTC. This gives the protein CSARDRAGVHEQYF.

This clonotype was recorded at least ten times. V and J are TRBV4-1 and TRBJ2-3; a possible D gene is TRBD2 (5 bases). CDR1 MGHRA and CDR2 YSYEKL come from the germline V gene. V was clipped by 1 base and J by 2 bases, with 13 bases between them. The length of the CDR3 is 16 residues. CDR3 sequence (DNA): TGCGCCAGCAGCCAAGGGAAGGGAGCCAACACAGATACGCAGTATTTT. Its translation is CASSQGKGANTDTQYF.